This passage covers 10 T cell receptor beta chains from one sample sequenced in a study of cytomegalovirus exposure and HLA in healthy donors. PCR employed 60 Vbeta and 13 Jbeta primers. Profiling relied on immunoSEQ multiplex PCR, and the TCRdb table lists in-frame clones only, not all of them. The table has about 160,000 clones, 60% to 85% seen once. Sequenced material: PBMCs. The receptors here all came from a woman in her thirties in good health and CMV-seronegative.

This rearrangement joins TRBV2 to TRBJ1-5; no clear D gene. V was cut by 4 bases and J by 9 bases, with 13 bases left in between. The CDR3 runs 13 residues. Germline CDR1 reads SNHLY; CDR2 reads FYNNEI. In DNA, the CDR3 is TGTGCCAGCAGTGCTGTGGCTCCGGGGCCCCAGCATTTT. It specifies CASSAVAPGPQHF.

This chain links TRBV28 with TRBJ1-6; D may be TRBD1 (5 bases). The CDR3 contains 15 residues. The V gene's germline CDR1 is MDHEN and CDR2 SYDVKM. V gave up 3 bases and J gave up 7 bases, with 13 bases separating them. CDR3 in DNA: TGTGCCAGCAGTTTTTCGGGACTTCGCAATTCACCCCTCCACTTT. Amino acids: CASSFSGLRNSPLHF. Complete variable domain (other parts from reference TRBV28 and TRBJ1-6): DVKVTQSSRYLVKRTGEKVFLECVQDMDHENMFWYRQDPGLGLRLIYFSYDVKMKEKGDIPEGYSVSREKKERFSLILESASTNQTSMYLCASSFSGLRNSPLHFGNGTRLTVT.

V usage is TRBV7-2 and J usage is TRBJ2-5, with 8 bases matching TRBD2. The CDR3 runs 16 residues. CDR1 and CDR2 (germline): SGHTA, FQGNSA. Trimming removed 4 bases from V and 2 bases from J; junction bases left unmatched: 9. Here the CDR3 reads CASSSSQAGGQETQYF. CDR3 DNA sequence: TGTGCCAGCAGCTCAAGCCAGGCGGGGGGACAAGAGACCCAGTACTTC.

This sequence joins TRBV7-9 and TRBJ2-7, with a possible D match to TRBD2 (5 bases). With 4 bases removed from V and 5 bases from J, the gap between germline ends came to 9 bases. From germline, CDR1 is SEHNR and CDR2 FQNEAQ (reference sequence). This CDR3 contains 12 residues. The CDR3 is CASSSDLNEQYF. CDR3 in DNA: TGTGCCAGCAGCTCGGACTTAAACGAGCAGTACTTC.

This chain connects TRBV5-1 to TRBJ2-2, with 8 bases lining up with TRBD1. Germline V CDR1 and CDR2: SGHRS, YFSETQ. The CDR3 length is 16 residues. The J segment lost 2 bases and the V segment lost 6 bases, leaving 9 bases of the junction unmatched. CDR3 amino acids: CASTPPGQGNTGELFF. CDR3 DNA sequence: TGCGCCAGCACCCCGCCAGGACAGGGTAACACCGGGGAGCTGTTTTTT.

The genes are TRBV2 and TRBJ1-6, with a weak D call TRBD1 (6 bases). The germline V and J ends were trimmed by 5 bases and 7 bases, with 15 bases remaining between them. Per germline, CDR1 SNHLY and CDR2 FYNNEI. The CDR3 has 15 residues. The CDR3 is CASSQPGQGNSPLHF. As DNA, the CDR3 is TGTGCCAGCAGTCAACCGGGACAAGGGAATTCACCCCTCCACTTT.

The rearrangement uses TRBV5-8 and TRBJ2-5; the match to TRBD1 covers 7 bases. The CDR3 covers 17 residues. V was pared by 5 bases and J by 4 bases, with 17 bases of the junction left unmatched. Germline CDR1 and CDR2: SGHTS and YDEGEE. The CDR3 region has the DNA TGTGCCAGCAGACGTCGATCGGGACAGAGAGGTGGAGAGACCCAGTACTTC. It yields the protein CASRRRSGQRGGETQYF. Variable domain in full (rest from reference TRBV5-8 and TRBJ2-5): EAGVTQSPTHLIKTRGQQATLRCSPISGHTSVYWYQQALGLGLQFLLWYDEGEERNRGNFPPRFSGRQFPNYSSELNVNALELEDSALYLCASRRRSGQRGGETQYFGPGTRLLVL.

The chain has TRBV25-1 and TRBJ2-3; the match to TRBD2 covers 9 bases. This CDR3 contains 15 residues. Germline loops: CDR1 MGHDK, CDR2 SYGVNS. Trimming at V came to 6 bases and at J to 7 bases, leaving 11 bases not matched to a gene. The CDR3 is CASSGFGTSRNTQYF. CDR3 bases: TGTGCCAGCAGCGGGTTTGGGACTAGCAGAAATACGCAGTATTTT.

The V call is TRBV5-1, the J call TRBJ2-1, with 11 positions matching TRBD2. Germline CDR1 and CDR2: SGHRS and YFSETQ. The junction had 2 bases not matched to a gene; V was cut back by 2 bases and J by 7 bases. The CDR3 covers 14 residues. CDR3 in amino acids: CASSFGLAGNEQFF. CDR3 nucleotide sequence: TGCGCCAGCAGCTTCGGACTAGCGGGTAATGAGCAGTTCTTC. Looking up the rest from reference TRBV5-1 and TRBJ2-1 gives the full variable domain: KAGVTQTPRYLIKTRGQQVTLSCSPISGHRSVSWYQQTPGQGLQFLFEYFSETQRNKGNFPGRFSGRQFSNSRSEMNVSTLELGDSALYLCASSFGLAGNEQFFGPGTRLTVL.

This clone was observed once. The CDR3 reads CASSTQGARSLHNEQFF. For the CDR3, the DNA is TGTGCCAGCAGCACACAGGGGGCGCGGTCGTTACACAATGAGCAGTTCTTC. V gene TRBV7-2 combines with J gene TRBJ2-1, with 9 bases that match TRBD1. The CDR3 covers 17 residues. Germline V gives CDR1 SGHTA, CDR2 FQGNSA. Trimming at V came to 5 bases and at J to 5 bases, leaving 13 bases not matched to a gene. Looking up the rest from reference TRBV7-2 and TRBJ2-1 gives the full variable domain: GAGVSQSPSNKVTEKGKDVELRCDPISGHTALYWYRQSLGQGLEFLIYFQGNSAPDKSGLPSDRFSAERTGGSVSTLTIQRTQQEDSAVYLCASSTQGARSLHNEQFFGPGTRLTVL.